Each of the 10 T cell receptor beta chains below was sequenced from the same sample in a study of lung T cells in sarcoidosis with Löfgren's syndrome. TCRdb passed the reads through MiXCR, listing each CDR3 protein once. The table lists 15,000 to 20,000 distinct CDR3 sequences, roughly 21% of them singletons, with around 4.3% in the top ten. The sample taken for sequencing was CD4+ T cells from PBMCs. The receptors originated from a human donor with sarcoidosis (Löfgren's syndrome or another form), or a control subject (not recorded which).

This clonotype was observed a handful of times. This chain joins TRBV12-3 or TRBV12-4 and TRBJ2-3, with 10 bases fitting TRBD2. The CDR3 extends over 15 amino acids. V lost 6 bases to trimming and J lost 2 bases; unmatched junction nucleotides: 5. DNA of the CDR3: TGTGCCAGCAGCCAGGGGACTAGCGTCACAGATACGCAGTATTTT. It codes for CASSQGTSVTDTQYF.

This chain uses TRBV5-4 with TRBJ2-7; D could derive from TRBD1 or TRBD2 (5 bases each). The CDR3 is 15 residues long. Germline loops: CDR1 SGHNT, CDR2 YYREEE (reference sequence). V was cut by 1 base and J by 3 bases, with 14 bases left in between. CDR3 sequence (DNA): TGTGCCAGCAGCTTGTATGGGACCGACGGCTACGAGCAGTACTTC. Protein: CASSLYGTDGYEQYF.

This clonotype appeared many times. V and J are TRBV12-3 or TRBV12-4 and TRBJ1-1; 9 bases map to TRBD1. This CDR3 has 18 amino acids. J was trimmed by 1 base and V by 0 bases; bases with no gene match: 9. CDR3 coding DNA: TGTGCCAGCAGTTTAGCTATCCGGGGGGGACAGGGGAACACTGAAGCTTTCTTT. Translating it yields CASSLAIRGGQGNTEAFF.

This clonotype was seen many times. The J gene is TRBJ2-5, the V gene TRBV4-2; 15 bases map to TRBD2. Germline V lookup: CDR1 LGHNA, CDR2 YNFKEQ. The length of the CDR3 is 19 residues. V lost 2 bases and J lost 1; bases outside the gene matches: 8. The DNA for the CDR3 is TGTGCCAGCAGCCAACCACCCCCGGGACTAGCGGGGGGCCAAGAGACCCAGTACTTC. This gives the protein CASSQPPPGLAGGQETQYF.

This clonotype was detected many times. This chain connects TRBV5-1 to TRBJ2-1; 12 bases fit TRBD2. Germline assignment: CDR1 SGHRS and CDR2 YFSETQ. This CDR3 is built from 14 residues. The trim removed 5 bases at V and 4 bases at J, leaving 1 base unmatched. The CDR3 sequence: CASRLAGGYNEQFF. The DNA of the CDR3 is TGCGCCAGCAGACTAGCGGGGGGATACAATGAGCAGTTCTTC.

This clonotype was picked up a small number of times. V and J are TRBV12-3 or TRBV12-4 and TRBJ2-7, with D possibly matching TRBD1 (6 bases). The CDR3 runs 14 residues. The ends were cut back, 6 bases at V and 1 base at J, with 13 bases in the middle. CDR3 sequence reads: CASSPGALSYEQYF. The CDR3 nucleotides read TGTGCCAGCAGCCCAGGGGCACTTTCCTACGAGCAGTACTTC.

In its sample, this clonotype was seen many times. The chain uses TRBV28 and TRBJ2-5; possible D gene TRBD1, 5 bases. Trimming took 5 bases from V and 0 from J, leaving 16 bases between them. CDR3 length equals 16 residues. Per germline, CDR1 MDHEN and CDR2 SYDVKM. The CDR3 loop is CASSPNGQGNQETQYF. The CDR3 bases are TGTGCCAGCAGTCCCAATGGGCAGGGTAACCAAGAGACCCAGTACTTC.

This clonotype was counted many times. The chain employs TRBV20-1 and TRBJ2-3, with D maybe TRBD1 (5 bases). The V end was cut by 5 bases, the J end by 5 bases, with 8 bases between. CDR1 and CDR2 (germline): DFQATT, SNEGSKA (reference sequence). The CDR3 runs 11 residues. The CDR3, as DNA: TGCAGTGCTTTAACAGGAGATACGCAGTATTTT. It codes for CSALTGDTQYF.

A note on this clonotype: A much larger clone lies a single base off, so this may be a read error. Here the CDR3 omits its conserved ending phenylalanine or tryptophan, so a read error is the likely source. The rearrangement joins TRBV19 to TRBJ1-5; D may be TRBD1 (5 bases). Trimming removed 4 bases from V and 3 bases from J, with 13 bases in between. Germline CDR1 reads LNHDA; CDR2 reads SQIVND (reference sequence). The CDR3 is 15 residues long. CDR3 loop: CASSTYAGNNQPQHL. CDR3 bases: TGTGCCAGTAGTACGTACGCAGGGAACAATCAGCCCCAGCATCTT.

Concerning this clonotype: One base away lies a much larger clone, so this may be a sequencing read error. CDR3 nucleotides: TGTGCTAGTGCCGGGGTAAGCGCAGATACGCAGTATTTT. This encodes CASAGVSADTQYF. The chain couples TRBV12-5 to TRBJ2-3, with D tentatively TRBD2 (5 bases). The CDR3 runs to 13 residues. Germline-derived CDR1 and CDR2 are LGHNT and FRNRAP. V was cut by 7 bases and J by 4 bases, with 12 bases left in between. Full variable domain (remainder filled in from reference TRBV12-5 and TRBJ2-3): DARVTQTPRHKVTEMGQEVTMRCQPILGHNTVFWYRQTMMQGLELLAYFRNRAPLDDSGMPKDRFSAEMPDATLATLKIQPSEPRDSAVYFCASAGVSADTQYFGPGTRLTVL.